Given below is one T cell receptor beta chain in context. Its specificity is not known. The CDR3 contains 16 residues. Germline assignment: CDR1 SGHRS and CDR2 YFSETQ. V lost 3 bases, J lost 2 bases, and 3 bases stayed unmatched. This entry comes from a study of PD-1 blockade in classical Hodgkin lymphoma. Study observations and caveats: Newly diagnosed patients had diversity similar to the baseline diversity of complete responders. Compared with healthy donors, newly diagnosed patients reportedly showed lower baseline TCR diversity.

Sequencing used immunoSEQ multiplex PCR; TCRdb keeps in-frame clones, though not all of them. The sample yields about 17,000 clones, around 80% seen once. Patients all relapsed after autologous stem cell transplantation, and there was variation in brentuximab vedotin exposure. This chain joins TRBV5-1 and TRBJ2-4, with 12 bases matching TRBD2. The specimen comprised peripheral blood mononuclear cells (PBMCs), sampled at baseline. This sequence was found in a human donor with classical Hodgkin lymphoma. The CDR3 nucleotides are TGCGCCAGCAGCTCGACTAGCGGGAGCACCAAAAACATTCAGTACTTC. Amino acid sequence: CASSSTSGSTKNIQYF.